This T cell receptor beta chain was found in a study of blood T cells in healthy people across ages. Overall study findings and caveats: Naive T cell percentage showed a strong correlation with the diversity of TCR beta. The donors' CMV status was not determined, possibly confounding changes in expanded clonotypes.

For the second PCR, which ran for roughly 7 to 11 cycles, a sample-barcoded 5' primer and a J-beta primer mix were used. MiXCR, run by TCRdb on the 5' RACE reads, gives a single entry per CDR3 protein. The profile shows about 970,000 distinct CDR3 sequences, 51% of them singletons. With respect to this clonotype: Its antigen is as yet unknown.

The germline CDR1 and CDR2 sequences are MNHEY and SMNVEV (reference sequence). The J segment lost 8 bases and the V segment lost 5 bases, leaving 13 bases of the junction unmatched. The CDR3 contains 16 residues. Russia was home to the donors, healthy Caucasian individuals aged about 6 to 90. Whenever a sample was processed, at least 7 million PBMCs were isolated. J is TRBJ2-3 and V is TRBV27; TRBD1 matches 10 bases. Source material: blood. This sequence originates from a woman in her sixties in good health. CDR3 nucleotide sequence: TGTGCCAGCAGTGCCCGGGACAGGGGAGGACTAAGTACGCAGTATTTT. Translating gives CASSARDRGGLSTQYF.